The 6 T cell receptor beta chains below come from one sample, sequenced in a study of T cells in localized non-small cell lung cancer. The data were produced by immunoSEQ multiplex PCR, yet TCRdb's version contains in-frame clones alone and is incomplete. The sample consists of 40,000 to 55,000 clones, around 82% of them appearing once. The sequencing here drew on PBMCs, taken before any cancer treatment. These TCRs come from a woman aged 40 to 75 with stage II lung adenocarcinoma.

In this sample, this clone turned up a few times. The chain combines TRBV15 with TRBJ1-2, with a weak D call TRBD1 (6 bases). Germline V gene lookup returns CDR1 LNHNV and CDR2 YYDKDF (reference sequence). The CDR3 runs to 15 residues. The V gene lost 1 base and the J gene lost 2 bases, with 11 bases spanning the gap. The CDR3 here is CATSRALTGNYGYTF. The CDR3 DNA is TGTGCCACCAGCAGAGCTCTGACAGGAAACTATGGCTACACCTTC.

This clone was counted once. The genes are TRBV6-1 and TRBJ1-6; D is possibly TRBD1 (5 bases). Trimming pared 3 bases from V and 6 bases from J, leaving 9 bases between. This CDR3 has 14 residues. Germline assignment: CDR1 MNHNS and CDR2 SASEGT. DNA of the CDR3: TGTGCCAGCAGTGAGGGGCAGCTTAATTCACCCCTCCACTTT. Translating it yields CASSEGQLNSPLHF.

The chain carries TRBV23-1 and TRBJ2-3; TRBD1 might be the D (7 bases). TRBV23-1 is an open reading frame whose function is uncertain. This CDR3 comprises 15 residues. Trimming left V 3 bases short and J 1 base short, with 11 bases between. Written as DNA, the CDR3 is TGCGCCAGCAGTCAGGGCAGGGGGGGCACAGATACGCAGTATTTT. It codes for CASSQGRGGTDTQYF.

The CDR3 spells CAWRVRRGDEQYF. In DNA, the CDR3 is TGTGCCTGGAGGGTCAGGAGGGGCGACGAGCAGTACTTC. The genes are TRBV30 and TRBJ2-7; TRBD2 might be the D (6 bases). Germline CDR1 is GTSNPN and CDR2 is SVGIG (reference sequence). V lost 3 bases to trimming and J lost 5 bases, with 14 bases between them. There are 13 residues in the CDR3. The whole variable domain, remainder taken from reference TRBV30 and TRBJ2-7, is SQTIHQWPATLVQPVGSPLSLECTVEGTSNPNLYWYRQAAGRGLQLLFYSVGIGQISSEVPQNLSASRPQDRQFILSSKKLLLSDSGFYLCAWRVRRGDEQYFGPGTRLTVT.

The chain couples TRBV28 to TRBJ2-3; D is undetermined. V lost 2 bases and J 6 bases, leaving 18 bases between the germline ends. Per germline, CDR1 MDHEN and CDR2 SYDVKM. The CDR3 is made up of 16 amino acids. The CDR3 loop is CASSLVLLPRSDTQYF. CDR3 bases: TGTGCCAGCAGTTTAGTCCTCCTCCCCCGGAGTGATACGCAGTATTTT.

The J gene is TRBJ1-2, the V gene TRBV6-5, with 7 nucleotides matching TRBD1. In germline, CDR1 is MNHEY, CDR2 SVGAGI. There are 15 residues in the CDR3. V gave up 7 bases and J gave up 2 bases; unmatched junction bases: 10. The CDR3 nucleotides read TGTGCCAGCACGCCAGGGGGGGCGCACAACTATGGCTACACCTTC. The encoded protein is CASTPGGAHNYGYTF.